This entry lists 10 T cell receptor beta chains sequenced from one sample in a study of T-cell reconstitution after alpha-beta-depleted transplantation in children. TCRbeta library preparation incorporated unique molecular identifiers. TCRdb analysed the PCR reads with MiXCR anew, one entry per CDR3 protein. The sample lists around 700,000 distinct CDR3 sequences, under 15% occurring once. Sample: PBMCs, taken before TCRalphabeta/CD19-depleted stem cell transplant. These receptors originate from a girl aged 2-10 years with congenital amegakaryocytic thrombocytopenia, due to receive a stem cell transplant.

The rearrangement links TRBV6-2 or TRBV6-3 to TRBJ2-5, with 13 bases identical to TRBD2. The CDR3 runs to 18 residues. Germline V gene data show CDR1 as MNHEY and CDR2 as SVGEGT. J was trimmed by 4 bases and V by 6 bases; bases with no gene match: 14. CDR3 amino acids: CASSPNPIGLAGAETQYF. Written as DNA, the CDR3 is TGTGCCAGCAGCCCAAATCCTATCGGACTAGCGGGAGCAGAGACCCAGTACTTC.

This clonotype was counted many times. The V call is TRBV12-3 or TRBV12-4, the J call TRBJ1-3; D remains unclear. V was clipped by 6 bases and J by 3 bases, with 15 bases between them. CDR3 length equals 15 residues. CDR3 nucleotides: TGTGCCAGCAGCCGCGGAGGACGGTATGGAAACACCATATATTTT. Protein product: CASSRGGRYGNTIYF.

This clonotype was seen more than once but under ten times. This rearrangement joins TRBV2 to TRBJ2-1, with TRBD2 matching 7 bases. The CDR3 is 16 residues long. Germline V CDR1 and CDR2: SNHLY, FYNNEI. The J segment lost 5 bases and the V segment lost 6 bases, leaving 13 bases of the junction unmatched. The CDR3 reads CASRELATMSNNEQFF. In nucleotides, the CDR3 is TGTGCCAGCAGGGAACTAGCGACTATGAGTAACAATGAGCAGTTCTTC.

This clonotype has a count of ten or more. The rearrangement joins TRBV7-2 to TRBJ1-2; a possible D gene is TRBD1 (5 bases). Looked up from germline, CDR1 is SGHTA and CDR2 is FQGNSA. V was clipped by 3 bases and J by 0 bases, with 17 bases between them. This CDR3 contains 17 residues. The CDR3 nucleotides read TGTGCCAGCAGCTTTAGGGGAGGCGGGAACGCTAACTATGGCTACACCTTC. Translating it yields CASSFRGGGNANYGYTF.

This clonotype was seen ten or more times. The chain recombines TRBV21-1 with TRBJ1-1. TRBV21-1 corresponds to a pseudogene. The CDR3 has 12 residues. The CDR3 protein is CASSERSSAAFF. The CDR3 nucleotides read TGTGCCAGCAGCGAGAGGTCGTCAGCGGCTTTCTTT.

V usage is TRBV9 and J usage is TRBJ2-1; a weak D match, TRBD2 (6 bases). CDR3 size: 15 residues. V lost 3 bases and J 8 bases, leaving 18 bases between the germline ends. Germline loops: CDR1 SGDLS, CDR2 YYNGEE. The CDR3 sequence is CASSEGYFRRDEQFF. In DNA, the CDR3 is TGTGCCAGCAGCGAGGGGTATTTCAGGAGGGATGAGCAGTTCTTC. The whole variable domain, remainder taken from reference TRBV9 and TRBJ2-1, is DSGVTQTPKHLITATGQRVTLRCSPRSGDLSVYWYQQSLDQGLQFLIQYYNGEERAKGNILERFSAQQFPDLHSELNLSSLELGDSALYFCASSEGYFRRDEQFFGPGTRLTVL.

This clonotype occurred many times. J is TRBJ2-2 and V is TRBV28, with 10 positions matching TRBD1. The CDR3 covers 16 residues. V was clipped by 7 bases and J by 4 bases; unmatched bases: 9. The germline gives CDR1 MDHEN, CDR2 SYDVKM. The CDR3 loop is CASKGQGTMGTGELFF. The CDR3 DNA follows: TGTGCCAGCAAGGGACAGGGGACCATGGGCACCGGGGAGCTGTTTTTT.

In its sample, this clonotype was seen many times. The genes are TRBV4-1 and TRBJ1-2; 8 nucleotides line up with TRBD1. Per the germline V gene, CDR1 is MGHRA and CDR2 is YSYEKL. The V segment lost 4 bases and the J segment 5 bases; nucleotides outside the gene matches: 9. The CDR3 is 15 amino acids. CDR3 in amino acids: CASSPGQGARYGYTF. The CDR3, as DNA: TGCGCCAGCAGCCCGGGCCAGGGGGCTAGGTATGGCTACACCTTC.

The V and J genes are TRBV20-1 and TRBJ2-1; TRBD1 matches at 12 bases. Germline V gene sequence: CDR1 DFQATT, CDR2 SNEGSKA (reference sequence). The CDR3 covers 14 residues. With V trimmed by 3 bases and J by 14 bases, 11 bases remained unmatched. The CDR3 DNA reads as TGCAGTGCTAGGGAACTGGGACAGGGGGCTGGGAAGTTCTTC. Encoded protein: CSARELGQGAGKFF.

This clonotype was found many times. The rearrangement links TRBV20-1 to TRBJ2-1; 10 bases align to TRBD2. The CDR3 runs to 17 residues. Germline CDR1 reads DFQATT; CDR2 reads SNEGSKA (reference sequence). J lost 4 bases, V lost 2 bases, and 11 bases had no gene match. CDR3 nucleotides: TGCAGTGCTAGAAGGAGGGTAGCGGGAGGATATTACAATGAGCAGTTCTTC. Translated: CSARRRVAGGYYNEQFF.